This T cell receptor (beta chain) was identified in a study of blood T cell repertoires in COVID-19. In the study overall: There were acute and convalescent COVID-19 samples, and they came from the United States, Italy and Spain. PBMCs, B-cell-depleted T cells, or T cells were the source of the cDNA or gDNA that made up the material.

The Seattle patients, enrolled during active infection, were followed longitudinally. Original handling: How many nucleated cells were present was estimated from reference gene primer amplification. The data were produced by immunoSEQ multiplex PCR, yet TCRdb's version contains in-frame clones alone and is incomplete. That table gives V, J and clone size, and the DNA gave D and trimming. This table holds around 190,000 clones, about 88% found once. Germline V gene data show CDR1 as MNHEY and CDR2 as SMNVEV (reference sequence). The CDR3 has 15 residues. V dropped 3 bases and J dropped 3 bases, with 11 bases sitting between them. This clone has just one count.

The gene calls are TRBV27 and TRBJ2-2; TRBD1 is a possible D gene (6 bases). Sequencing input: peripheral blood. The sequence was obtained from a man aged 50-60 years with COVID-19, enrolled during active disease. This CDR3 reads CASSFSGQYTGELFF. In DNA, the CDR3 is TGTGCCAGCAGTTTCTCCGGACAGTACACCGGGGAGCTGTTTTTT.